The present TCR beta chain was sequenced within a study of CD8 T cells in Susac syndrome. General study results and limits: Individuals included in the TCR sequencing and HLA analysis were acknowledged by the study to be relatively few in number.

There are a few counts of this clonotype. Antigen unknown. The multiple sclerosis controls were treatment-naive patients, and their relapsing-remitting disease was stable or active. The ends were cut back, 5 bases at V and 3 bases at J, with 11 bases in the middle. The CDR3 has 13 amino acids. Germline V gives CDR1 MNHEY, CDR2 SVGEGT. With random hexamers, roughly 0.45 to 1 ug RNA was reverse transcribed. The immunoSEQ assay covered 54 Vbeta and 13 Jbeta segments for CDR3. TCRdb processed the immunoSEQ multiplex PCR reads anew with MiXCR; each CDR3 protein has one entry. The table includes approximately 140,000 distinct CDR3 sequences, 90% to 95% detected once.

The sequence was obtained from a human donor with multiple sclerosis. V is TRBV6-2 or TRBV6-3 and J is TRBJ2-7; tentatively, D is TRBD1 or TRBD2 (6 bases each). Sequencing used CD4+ T cells from PBMCs. Written as DNA, the CDR3 is TGTGCCAGCAGTCGGGGGCAGAACTACGAGCAGTACTTC. Translated: CASSRGQNYEQYF.